Following are 26 T cell receptor beta chains from one sample sequenced in a study of beta chain features in type 1 diabetes. Study results and caveats: Moderately but significantly shorter TCRB CDR3s were found in Type 1 diabetes patients in all four CD4+ subsets.

Sequencing targeted expressed TCRB transcripts, as all isolated RNA had been reverse transcribed. Method: immunoSEQ multiplex PCR; TCRdb's copy keeps in-frame clones and lacks some. The sample has 680,000 or so clones, roughly 13% seen once; the top ten hold less than 0.025%. The antigens for these receptors are not known. Sequenced input: naive CD4+ T cells from blood. The origin of the receptors is a man in his late teens or twenties with type 1 diabetes.

This clone turned up a few times. The gene calls are TRBV15 and TRBJ2-3; D not certain. From germline, CDR1 is LNHNV and CDR2 YYDKDF (reference sequence). CDR3 size: 14 residues. Trimming took off 0 bases at V and 4 bases at J, with 8 bases between the two ends. This CDR3 is CATSRDSASDTQYF. CDR3 nucleotide sequence: TGTGCCACCAGCAGAGATTCGGCTTCAGATACGCAGTATTTT.

There are a few counts of this clone. The chain has TRBV14 and TRBJ2-2; D remains unclear. The CDR3 totals 14 residues. The V gene lost 4 bases and the J gene lost 7 bases, with 13 bases spanning the gap. Germline CDR1 SGHDN, CDR2 FVKESK. CDR3 in amino acids: CASSLWSTSGELFF. The CDR3 bases are TGTGCCAGCAGCCTCTGGTCAACAAGCGGGGAGCTGTTTTTT.

The chain couples TRBV28 to TRBJ1-2, with TRBD1 as a possible D gene (6 bases). Per germline, CDR1 MDHEN and CDR2 SYDVKM. The ends were cut back, 2 bases at V and 4 bases at J, with 11 bases in the middle. This CDR3 contains 14 residues. The CDR3 loop reads CASSLQGPSYGYTF. DNA of the CDR3: TGTGCCAGCAGTTTACAGGGGCCCAGCTATGGCTACACCTTC.

This clone was seen more than once but under ten times. Other DNA sequences in this sample translate to the same CDR3. The rearrangement links TRBV7-9 to TRBJ2-7; D is unclear. Trimming stripped 5 bases from V and 4 bases from J, with 6 bases between. The CDR3 length is 11 residues. In germline, CDR1 is SEHNR, CDR2 FQNEAQ (reference sequence). The chain's CDR3 is CASSRAYEQYF. The CDR3 nucleotides are TGTGCCAGCAGCCGGGCGTACGAGCAGTACTTC.

This clone was picked up a small number of times. The chain employs TRBV29-1 and TRBJ2-1, with 8 nucleotides matching TRBD2. The CDR3 sequence is 15 residues long. Trimming took 2 bases from V and 2 from J; bases not matched to a gene: 5. CDR1 and CDR2 (germline): SQVTM, ANQGSEA. CDR3 sequence: CSVESGRGAYNEQFF. CDR3 coding DNA: TGCAGCGTTGAATCGGGGCGGGGGGCCTACAATGAGCAGTTCTTC.

This clone was observed a handful of times. The chain uses TRBV13 and TRBJ2-1; maybe TRBD2 (5 bases). The germline V gene encodes CDR1 PRHDT and CDR2 FYEKMQ (reference sequence). The V and J ends lost 6 bases and 9 bases respectively, with 15 bases between them. This CDR3 region has 13 residues. The DNA of the CDR3 is TGTGCCAGCAGTAGGTACCGGGGAGCTGAGCAGTTCTTC. Residues: CASSRYRGAEQFF.

V is TRBV23-1 and J is TRBJ1-1; the match to TRBD1 covers 9 bases. Being an ORF, TRBV23-1 has a function that is uncertain. V shed 2 bases, J shed 1 base, and the junction held 5 bases outside the gene matches. CDR3 length: 16 residues. The CDR3 DNA sequence: TGCGCCAGCAGTCAACGGGACAGGGACAAGAACACTGAAGCTTTCTTT. It yields the protein CASSQRDRDKNTEAFF.

This clone was counted only a few times. The chain's CDR3 is CASSLEGGIDSPLHF. As DNA, the CDR3 is TGTGCCAGCAGTTTGGAGGGGGGGATAGATTCACCCCTCCACTTT. The chain uses TRBV28 and TRBJ1-6; TRBD1 might be the D (6 bases). This CDR3 region has 15 residues. Germline V gene sequence: CDR1 MDHEN, CDR2 SYDVKM. V lost 3 bases, J lost 8 bases, and 14 bases lay in between.

This clone was picked up a small number of times. The CDR3 region is CASNDLSYGYTF. The CDR3, as DNA: TGTGCCTCCAACGATCTTTCCTATGGCTACACCTTC. V gene TRBV30 combines with J gene TRBJ1-2; D not certain. V lost 7 bases and J lost 4, with 13 bases in between. The CDR3 has 12 amino acids. The germline CDR1 and CDR2 sequences are GTSNPN and SVGIG (reference sequence).

This clone came up a few times. V and J are TRBV5-1 and TRBJ2-6, with D tentatively TRBD1 or TRBD2 (5 bases each). With 4 bases removed from V and 2 bases from J, the gap between germline ends came to 19 bases. The CDR3 totals 18 residues. Germline V gene lookup returns CDR1 SGHRS and CDR2 YFSETQ. The CDR3 bases are TGCGCCAGCAGCGCCGGGACGCTCTTTGCCACTGGGGCCAACGTCCTGACTTTC. This gives the protein CASSAGTLFATGANVLTF.

This clone was seen a single time. The rearrangement uses TRBV6-5 and TRBJ1-2; D is uncertain. Trimming removed 0 bases at V and 2 bases at J, with 7 bases between. There are 14 residues in the CDR3. Germline values: CDR1 MNHEY, CDR2 SVGAGI. CDR3 in amino acids: CASSYSHGNYGYTF. For the CDR3, the DNA is TGTGCCAGCAGTTACTCGCACGGCAACTATGGCTACACCTTC.

The chain uses TRBV2 and TRBJ1-4; a possible D gene is TRBD1 (5 bases). V shed 5 bases and J shed 5 bases, with 15 bases lying between them. Germline V gene data show CDR1 as SNHLY and CDR2 as FYNNEI. The CDR3 totals 15 residues. The CDR3 spells CASSLTGTYNEKLFF. In DNA, the CDR3 is TGTGCCAGCAGTCTAACCGGGACTTACAATGAAAAACTGTTTTTT.

V and J are TRBV6-5 and TRBJ2-1, with D tentatively TRBD2 (6 bases). Germline V gene sequence: CDR1 MNHEY, CDR2 SVGAGI. The CDR3 totals 13 residues. The ends were cut back, 8 bases at V and 2 bases at J, with 10 bases in the middle. The CDR3 loop reads CASWGVTYNEQFF. CDR3 DNA sequence: TGTGCCAGCTGGGGGGTAACCTACAATGAGCAGTTCTTC.

This clone has just a few counts. The chain combines TRBV30 with TRBJ1-1; D ambiguous. CDR1 and CDR2 (germline): GTSNPN, SVGIG (reference sequence). The CDR3 sequence is 13 residues long. V was pared by 3 bases and J by 1 base, with 9 bases between. The CDR3 is CAWRWGENTEAFF. The CDR3 nucleotides are TGTGCCTGGAGATGGGGAGAGAACACTGAAGCTTTCTTT.

In this sample, this clone turned up a few times. CDR3 sequence: CASSPRPPGQGVSGEAFF. CDR3 DNA: TGTGCCAGCAGCCCAAGGCCCCCGGGACAGGGTGTGTCTGGTGAAGCTTTCTTT. The gene calls are TRBV13 and TRBJ1-1; 9 nucleotides agree with TRBD1. V gave up 5 bases and J gave up 7 bases; unmatched junction bases: 20. CDR3 length equals 18 residues. Looked up from germline, CDR1 is PRHDT and CDR2 is FYEKMQ (reference sequence).

A note on this clone: Other nucleotide sequences from this sample produce the same CDR3. The chain couples TRBV30 to TRBJ1-2, with D possibly TRBD1 on 5 matching bases. V was pared by 4 bases and J by 4 bases, with 7 bases between. CDR1 and CDR2 (germline): GTSNPN, SVGIG (reference sequence). The CDR3 consists of 11 residues. The CDR3 DNA is TGTGCCTGGACCGACAGCTATGGCTACACCTTC. As protein: CAWTDSYGYTF.

In its sample, this clone was seen a few times. The V gene is TRBV7-9, the J gene TRBJ1-4; 8 nucleotides agree with TRBD1. The CDR3 has 19 amino acids. CDR1 SEHNR and CDR2 FQNEAQ come from the germline V gene (reference sequence). The ends lost 6 bases at V and 3 bases at J; junction bases unmatched: 18. The CDR3 region has the DNA TGTGCCAGCAGTCGTGGACAGGGAATGCAAATTGCAGCTAATGAAAAACTGTTTTTT. Protein sequence: CASSRGQGMQIAANEKLFF. Full variable domain (remainder filled in from reference TRBV7-9 and TRBJ1-4): DTGVSQNPRHKITKRGQNVTFRCDPISEHNRLYWYRQTLGQGPEFLTYFQNEAQLEKSRLLSDRFSAERPKGSFSTLEIQRTEQGDSAMYLCASSRGQGMQIAANEKLFFGSGTQLSVL.

This clone was counted only a few times. The chain's CDR3 is CASSLLYRLAYEQYF. CDR3 nucleotide sequence: TGTGCCAGCAGTTTATTGTACAGGCTTGCCTACGAGCAGTACTTC. The chain combines TRBV28 with TRBJ2-7; D might be TRBD1 (5 bases). CDR1 and CDR2 from the germline V gene are MDHEN and SYDVKM. This CDR3 comprises 15 residues. V lost 1 base and J lost 2, with 12 bases in between.

This clone turned up a few times. The chain uses TRBV19 and TRBJ2-6; D not certain. Germline V gene sequence: CDR1 LNHDA, CDR2 SQIVND (reference sequence). The V end was cut by 7 bases, the J end by 0 bases, with 10 bases between. The CDR3 is 15 residues long. The CDR3 loop reads CASNPQPSGANVLTF. CDR3 sequence (DNA): TGTGCCAGTAATCCGCAACCCTCTGGGGCCAACGTCCTGACTTTC.

V usage is TRBV7-2 and J usage is TRBJ1-4; 7 bases align to TRBD1. The junction had 8 bases not matched to a gene; V was cut back by 5 bases and J by 8 bases. The length of the CDR3 is 14 residues. CDR1 is SGHTA, CDR2 FQGNSA, per germline. Here the CDR3 DNA reads TGTGCCAGCAGCATTAACAGGGGAATGGAAAAACTGTTTTTT. It specifies CASSINRGMEKLFF.

This clone showed up just a few times. The chain carries TRBV10-3 and TRBJ2-5; perhaps TRBD1 as D (5 bases). The CDR3 loop spans 13 amino acids. Germline CDR1 reads ENHRY; CDR2 reads SYGVKD. Trimming cost V 10 bases and J 0 bases, with 12 bases left between them. Written as DNA, the CDR3 is TGTGCCACGGCAGGGCTGTACCAAGAGACCCAGTACTTC. As protein: CATAGLYQETQYF.

This clone appeared a single time. V gene TRBV6-6 combines with J gene TRBJ2-7; D possibly uses TRBD1 or TRBD2 (5 bases each). This CDR3 has 14 residues. The germline V and J ends were trimmed by 7 bases and 3 bases, with 16 bases remaining between them. Germline V gene data show CDR1 as MNHNY and CDR2 as SVGAGI (reference sequence). As DNA, the CDR3 is TGTGCCAGCACCCGGGACGGGAACCACTACGAGCAGTACTTC. It yields the protein CASTRDGNHYEQYF.

This clone has only a few counts. The chain uses TRBV11-2 and TRBJ2-7; D is unclear. Germline CDR1 SGHAT, CDR2 FQNNGV. V was clipped by 2 bases and J by 0 bases, with 11 bases between them. The CDR3 covers 15 residues. The CDR3 region has the DNA TGTGCCAGCAGCTTACAGGCAGTTCACTCCTACGAGCAGTACTTC. This sequence encodes CASSLQAVHSYEQYF.

This clone was picked up a small number of times. V gene TRBV6-1 combines with J gene TRBJ2-4; perhaps TRBD2 as D (6 bases). The ends were cut back, 8 bases at V and 16 bases at J, with 15 bases in the middle. From germline, CDR1 is MNHNS and CDR2 SASEGT. The CDR3 sequence is 10 residues long. CDR3 nucleotide sequence: TGTGCCAGCGGAAGGGAGGAGGTTTACTTC. It yields the protein CASGREEVYF.

This clone appeared a few times. V is TRBV13 and J is TRBJ1-5, with unresolved D. V lost 2 bases and J lost 5, with 7 bases in between. Germline lookup yields CDR1 PRHDT and CDR2 FYEKMQ (reference sequence). The CDR3 contains 13 residues. For the CDR3, the DNA is TGTGCCAGCAGCTTATACGCTGATCAGCCCCAGCATTTT. The encoded protein is CASSLYADQPQHF.

V usage is TRBV16 and J usage is TRBJ2-7; TRBD1 is a possible D gene (5 bases). V lost 0 bases and J 2 bases, leaving 11 bases between the germline ends. The CDR3 extends over 15 amino acids. The germline V gene encodes CDR1 KGHSY and CDR2 FQNENV. This chain's CDR3 is CASSQSAGLTYEQYF. CDR3 in DNA: TGTGCCAGCAGCCAATCGGCAGGGCTTACCTACGAGCAGTACTTC. The full variable domain, its missing parts supplied by reference TRBV16 and TRBJ2-7, is GEEVAQTPKHLVRGEGQKAKLYCAPIKGHSYVFWYQQVLKNEFKFLISFQNENVFDETGMPKERFSAKCLPNSPCSLEIQATKLEDSAVYFCASSQSAGLTYEQYFGPGTRLTVT.